This is a list of T cell receptor beta chains from one sample in a study of post-analysis software for immune sequencing data. TCRdb reprocessed the PCR reads via MiXCR and lists one record per CDR3 protein. The sample includes 650,000 to 900,000 distinct CDR3 sequences, just over 45% of them seen just once. Material for sequencing was blood. These receptors were obtained from a girl between 10 and 17 years old with multiple sclerosis. CDR3s include the opening cysteine and the closing phenylalanine or tryptophan. Fields, in order: J gene, clone size, D gene, V gene, CDR3 protein, CDR3 DNA. A D gene is named only where the DNA matches it firmly. Size is stated for part of the rows, as once, few or many counts, or as a class when the clone is expanded.

j_call: TRBJ1-1
clone_size: NA
d_call: NA
v_call: TRBV5-1
cdr3_aa: CASSLRFSWRGDSNTEAFF
cdr3_nt: TGCGCCAGCAGCTTGCGGTTTTCTTGGCGGGGCGACTCGAACACTGAAGCTTTCTTT

j_call: TRBJ1-1
clone_size: NA
d_call: NA
v_call: TRBV7-9
cdr3_aa: CASSRDPTGPTTEAFF
cdr3_nt: TGTGCCAGCAGCCGAGACCCGACAGGCCCAACCACTGAAGCTTTCTTT

j_call: TRBJ2-1
clone_size: few
d_call: TRBD2
v_call: TRBV7-3
cdr3_aa: CASGASGVNNEQFF
cdr3_nt: TGTGCCAGCGGGGCTAGCGGGGTGAACAATGAGCAGTTCTTC

j_call: TRBJ2-1
clone_size: once
d_call: TRBD2
v_call: TRBV5-1
cdr3_aa: CASSLSLAPTYNEQFF
cdr3_nt: TGCGCCAGCAGCTTGTCACTAGCGCCCACCTACAATGAGCAGTTCTTC

j_call: TRBJ2-7
clone_size: few
d_call: NA
v_call: TRBV7-9
cdr3_aa: CASTPQGNYEQYF
cdr3_nt: TGTGCCAGCACCCCACAGGGAAACTACGAGCAGTACTTC

j_call: TRBJ2-5
clone_size: NA
d_call: NA
v_call: TRBV7-6
cdr3_aa: CASSLAEDLETQYF
cdr3_nt: TGTGCCAGCAGCTTAGCGGAGGATCTAGAGACCCAGTACTTC

j_call: TRBJ1-2
clone_size: NA
d_call: NA
v_call: TRBV6-1
cdr3_aa: CASSVSWNANYGYTF
cdr3_nt: TGTGCCAGCAGTGTTTCCTGGAACGCAAATTATGGCTACACCTTC

j_call: TRBJ2-1
clone_size: NA
d_call: NA
v_call: TRBV11-2
cdr3_aa: CASSLGSTRGEQFF
cdr3_nt: TGTGCCAGCAGCTTAGGGAGTACGAGGGGTGAGCAGTTCTTC

j_call: TRBJ2-5
clone_size: few
d_call: TRBD1
v_call: TRBV4-3
cdr3_aa: CASSQERQGAGETQYF
cdr3_nt: TGCGCCAGCAGCCAAGAGAGGCAGGGGGCCGGGGAGACCCAGTACTTC

j_call: TRBJ2-7
clone_size: few
d_call: TRBD1
v_call: TRBV28
cdr3_aa: CASRPDRITYEQYF
cdr3_nt: TGTGCCAGCCGACCGGACAGGATTACCTACGAGCAGTACTTC

j_call: TRBJ1-4
clone_size: NA
d_call: NA
v_call: TRBV6-1
cdr3_aa: CASSRKGANTGSEKRFF
cdr3_nt: TGTGCCAGCAGTAGAAAAGGCGCCAACACGGGGAGTGAAAAACGGTTTTTT

j_call: TRBJ1-1
clone_size: few
d_call: NA
v_call: TRBV7-9
cdr3_aa: CASSETSGGTEAFF
cdr3_nt: TGTGCCAGCAGCGAGACCTCGGGAGGCACTGAAGCTTTCTTT

j_call: TRBJ1-5
clone_size: NA
d_call: NA
v_call: TRBV3-1
cdr3_aa: CASSQDNRQYQPQHF
cdr3_nt: TGTGCCAGCAGCCAAGACAACAGACAGTATCAGCCCCAGCATTTT

j_call: TRBJ2-7
clone_size: NA
d_call: TRBD2
v_call: TRBV18
cdr3_aa: CASSRRLAVEQYF
cdr3_nt: TGTGCCAGCTCACGCCGACTAGCGGTCGAGCAGTACTTC

j_call: TRBJ2-2
clone_size: few
d_call: NA
v_call: TRBV29-1
cdr3_aa: CSVDGEVTGELFF
cdr3_nt: TGCAGCGTTGACGGGGAGGTGACCGGGGAGCTGTTTTTT

j_call: TRBJ2-1
clone_size: NA
d_call: NA
v_call: TRBV7-6
cdr3_aa: CASSLARGRGLFF
cdr3_nt: TGTGCCAGCAGCTTAGCTCGGGGCAGGGGTTTGTTCTTC

j_call: TRBJ2-1
clone_size: NA
d_call: NA
v_call: TRBV6-2/TRBV6-3
cdr3_aa: CASSYSKRARLVEMSFF
cdr3_nt: TGTGCCAGCAGTTACTCGAAACGGGCCCGTTTAGTTGAAATGTCGTTCTTC

j_call: TRBJ1-1
clone_size: NA
d_call: NA
v_call: TRBV29-1
cdr3_aa: CSVQKGDTEAFF
cdr3_nt: TGCAGCGTTCAGAAAGGGGACACTGAAGCTTTCTTT

j_call: TRBJ2-7
clone_size: few
d_call: TRBD1
v_call: TRBV7-8
cdr3_aa: CASSLPGQGPDEQYF
cdr3_nt: TGTGCCAGCAGCTTACCGGGACAGGGGCCGGATGAGCAGTACTTC

j_call: TRBJ2-3
clone_size: NA
d_call: TRBD2
v_call: TRBV7-2
cdr3_aa: CASSRGGATFTDTQYF
cdr3_nt: TGTGCCAGCAGCCGGGGAGGGGCCACCTTCACAGATACGCAGTATTTT

j_call: TRBJ2-6
clone_size: NA
d_call: NA
v_call: TRBV5-5
cdr3_aa: CASRRRGTGANVLTF
cdr3_nt: TGTGCCAGCAGAAGAAGGGGGACTGGGGCCAACGTCCTGACTTTC

j_call: TRBJ1-5
clone_size: NA
d_call: TRBD1
v_call: TRBV2
cdr3_aa: CASTLRQGSAWQPQHF
cdr3_nt: TGTGCCAGCACCTTAAGACAGGGCTCTGCTTGGCAGCCCCAGCATTTT

j_call: TRBJ2-3
clone_size: NA
d_call: TRBD2
v_call: TRBV28
cdr3_aa: CASALSGRGHTDTQYF
cdr3_nt: TGTGCATCCGCGCTGAGCGGGAGGGGGCACACAGATACGCAGTATTTT

j_call: TRBJ1-6
clone_size: once
d_call: TRBD1
v_call: TRBV6-2/TRBV6-3
cdr3_aa: CASSYSGQENSPPHF
cdr3_nt: TGTGCCAGCAGTTACTCGGGACAGGAGAATTCACCCCCCCACTTT

j_call: TRBJ1-5
clone_size: NA
d_call: NA
v_call: TRBV7-2
cdr3_aa: CASSLATGGAPGPQHF
cdr3_nt: TGTGCCAGCAGCTTAGCGACGGGAGGGGCCCCAGGGCCCCAGCATTTT

j_call: TRBJ2-1
clone_size: NA
d_call: NA
v_call: TRBV7-2
cdr3_aa: CASSRGTLDNEQFF
cdr3_nt: TGTGCCAGCAGCCGCGGGACCCTCGACAATGAGCAGTTCTTC

j_call: TRBJ2-3
clone_size: NA
d_call: TRBD2
v_call: TRBV20-1
cdr3_aa: CSATSGTSSTDTQYF
cdr3_nt: TGCAGTGCTACTAGCGGGACCTCTAGCACAGATACGCAGTATTTT

j_call: TRBJ2-3
clone_size: once
d_call: NA
v_call: TRBV29-1
cdr3_aa: CSVEASDHTDTQYF
cdr3_nt: TGCAGCGTTGAAGCTAGCGACCACACAGATACGCAGTATTTT

j_call: TRBJ2-1
clone_size: few
d_call: NA
v_call: TRBV7-9
cdr3_aa: CASSFPGRYNEQFF
cdr3_nt: TGTGCCAGCAGCTTTCCGGGACGCTACAATGAGCAGTTCTTC

j_call: TRBJ2-7
clone_size: NA
d_call: TRBD2
v_call: TRBV29-1
cdr3_aa: CSGVYPSGPNYEQYF
cdr3_nt: TGCAGCGGTGTTTATCCTAGCGGGCCAAACTACGAGCAGTACTTC

j_call: TRBJ2-5
clone_size: once
d_call: NA
v_call: TRBV27
cdr3_aa: CASSPGHTNQETQYF
cdr3_nt: TGTGCCAGCAGTCCGGGACACACGAACCAAGAGACCCAGTACTTC

j_call: TRBJ2-4
clone_size: NA
d_call: TRBD2
v_call: TRBV10-3
cdr3_aa: CAISEPAGGKGGGIQYF
cdr3_nt: TGTGCCATCAGTGAGCCCGCCGGGGGGAAAGGTGGGGGCATTCAGTACTTC

j_call: TRBJ1-4
clone_size: NA
d_call: TRBD1
v_call: TRBV25-1
cdr3_aa: CASTVAGQAEKLFF
cdr3_nt: TGTGCCAGCACGGTGGCGGGACAGGCTGAAAAACTGTTTTTT

j_call: TRBJ2-1
clone_size: NA
d_call: TRBD2
v_call: TRBV11-1
cdr3_aa: CASSFTSGASREQFF
cdr3_nt: TGTGCCAGCAGCTTCACTAGCGGGGCCTCTAGGGAGCAGTTCTTC

j_call: TRBJ2-5
clone_size: NA
d_call: TRBD2
v_call: TRBV6-5
cdr3_aa: CASSFSGRARETQYF
cdr3_nt: TGTGCCAGCAGTTTTAGCGGGAGGGCCAGGGAGACCCAGTACTTC

j_call: TRBJ2-1
clone_size: once
d_call: NA
v_call: TRBV11-2
cdr3_aa: CASSLAGVNTGEQFF
cdr3_nt: TGTGCCAGCAGCTTAGCGGGAGTAAATACTGGAGAGCAGTTCTTC

j_call: TRBJ2-7
clone_size: NA
d_call: TRBD2
v_call: TRBV27
cdr3_aa: CASRVSGTYEQYF
cdr3_nt: TGTGCCAGCAGGGTTAGCGGGACCTACGAGCAGTACTTC

j_call: TRBJ2-5
clone_size: once
d_call: TRBD2
v_call: TRBV19
cdr3_aa: CASTPRSGRPKTQYF
cdr3_nt: TGTGCCAGTACCCCGAGGAGCGGGAGGCCAAAGACCCAGTACTTC

j_call: TRBJ2-3
clone_size: NA
d_call: NA
v_call: TRBV24-1
cdr3_aa: CATSDPPGGAYTDTQYF
cdr3_nt: TGTGCCACCAGTGATCCCCCAGGCGGGGCGTACACAGATACGCAGTATTTT

j_call: TRBJ2-1
clone_size: many
d_call: TRBD2
v_call: TRBV5-1
cdr3_aa: CASSLGLAGAYNEQFF
cdr3_nt: TGCGCCAGCAGCTTGGGCCTAGCGGGTGCCTACAATGAGCAGTTCTTC

j_call: TRBJ1-4
clone_size: NA
d_call: NA
v_call: TRBV4-3
cdr3_aa: CASSQDRDEKLFF
cdr3_nt: TGCGCCAGCAGCCAAGATAGGGATGAAAAACTGTTTTTT

j_call: TRBJ2-5
clone_size: NA
d_call: NA
v_call: TRBV5-1
cdr3_aa: CASSLVGGGSPETQYF
cdr3_nt: TGCGCCAGCAGCTTGGTTGGGGGAGGCTCCCCAGAGACCCAGTACTTC